This TCR beta chain was captured in a study of glioma-infiltrating T cells. The iRepertoire nested amplicon-rescue multiplex PCR amplified TCR alpha and beta CDR3s from RNA. TCRdb recomputed calls from the multiplex PCR reads with MiXCR, one row per CDR3 protein. The sample lists about 93,000 distinct CDR3 sequences; 40% were seen once. The CDR3 is made up of 15 amino acids. Germline CDR1 reads MNHNS; CDR2 reads SASEGT. Trimming removed 6 bases from V and 1 base from J, with 13 bases in between. This TCR was recovered from a human donor with low-grade glioma or glioblastoma, undergoing nonglioma brain surgery, or in good health (not recorded which). V usage is TRBV6-1 and J usage is TRBJ2-1, with D perhaps TRBD2 (6 bases). Sequencing was performed on glioma tissue, nonneoplastic brain tissue, or PBMCs (not recorded which). CDR3 residues: CASRTTGVSYNEQFF. The CDR3 nucleotides are TGTGCCAGCAGAACGACGGGGGTTTCCTACAATGAGCAGTTCTTC.